These 30 T cell receptor beta chains were all obtained from the same sample, sequenced in a study of identical twins. TCRdb redid the calling of the 5' RACE reads with MiXCR, one entry per CDR3 protein. In the table there are about 250,000 distinct CDR3 sequences, roughly an eighth of which are singletons. The sample consisted of memory (CD45RO+) T cells sorted from blood. These TCRs come from a woman under 30 in good health.

Only a few counts were recorded for this clonotype. The chain carries TRBV20-1 and TRBJ2-1, with 7 positions matching TRBD2. With V trimmed by 1 base and J by 8 bases, 8 bases remained unmatched. Germline CDR1 and CDR2: DFQATT and SNEGSKA (reference sequence). This CDR3 region has 14 residues. CDR3 protein: CSARVGRARDEQFF. Here the CDR3 DNA reads TGCAGTGCTAGAGTTGGGAGGGCGAGGGATGAGCAGTTCTTC.

In its sample, this clonotype was seen a few times. V is TRBV5-5 and J is TRBJ2-7; D is perhaps TRBD2 (6 bases). The CDR3 has 15 amino acids. Deletions cut 5 bases from V and 3 bases from J, with 18 bases between. The V gene's germline CDR1 is SGHKS and CDR2 YYEKEE (reference sequence). DNA for the CDR3: TGTGCCAGCAGTTCTGGTCCCACTAGCAACTACGAGCAGTACTTC. It yields the protein CASSSGPTSNYEQYF.

The chain combines TRBV3-1 with TRBJ2-1; TRBD2 matches 10 bases. CDR1 is LGHDT and CDR2 is YNNKEL in the germline V gene (reference sequence). The CDR3 has 16 residues. V shed 1 base and J 10 bases; nucleotides not matched to a gene: 10. CDR3 sequence: CASSQASGSFPTEQFF. CDR3 sequence (DNA): TGTGCCAGCAGCCAAGCTAGCGGGAGTTTCCCAACGGAGCAGTTCTTC.

The chain recombines TRBV20-1 with TRBJ2-5; D possibly corresponds to TRBD2 (6 bases). The germline V gene has CDR1 DFQATT and CDR2 SNEGSKA (reference sequence). This CDR3 contains 13 residues. Trimming took off 5 bases at V and 5 bases at J, with 15 bases between the two ends. CDR3 nucleotide sequence: TGCAGTGCTCCCCGGAGGGCTGGGGAGACCCAGTACTTC. Translation gives CSAPRRAGETQYF.

This clonotype was detected only a few times. This chain links TRBV12-3 or TRBV12-4 with TRBJ1-5; no reliable D call. Trimming removed 4 bases at V and 5 bases at J, with 9 bases between. CDR3 length: 13 residues. The CDR3 is CASSWRVDQPQHF. The CDR3 DNA sequence: TGTGCCAGCAGTTGGCGAGTTGATCAGCCCCAGCATTTT.

In this sample, this clonotype turned up a few times. This chain connects TRBV4-3 to TRBJ2-3, with D possibly matching TRBD1 (6 bases). With 0 bases removed from V and 4 bases from J, the gap between germline ends came to 14 bases. The CDR3 spans 16 residues. Germline CDR1 is LGHNA and CDR2 is YSLEER. The CDR3 is CASSQEGRGGADTQYF. In DNA, the CDR3 is TGCGCCAGCAGCCAAGAGGGCAGGGGTGGAGCAGATACGCAGTATTTT.

V and J are TRBV11-2 and TRBJ2-7; 8 bases agree with TRBD2. This CDR3 contains 14 residues. From germline, CDR1 is SGHAT and CDR2 FQNNGV. V gave up 5 bases and J gave up 3 bases; unmatched junction bases: 6. The CDR3 spells CASSAERESYEQYF. DNA for the CDR3: TGTGCCAGCAGCGCCGAGCGGGAGAGCTACGAGCAGTACTTC.

This clonotype turned up a few times. The V gene is TRBV2, the J gene TRBJ2-5; D gene ambiguous. The germline V and J ends were trimmed by 1 base and 5 bases, with 8 bases remaining between them. In germline, CDR1 is SNHLY, CDR2 FYNNEI. The CDR3 is 13 amino acids. The CDR3 sequence: CASSEVELETQYF. CDR3 DNA: TGTGCCAGCAGTGAAGTGGAGTTGGAGACCCAGTACTTC.

This clonotype showed up many times. V usage is TRBV28 and J usage is TRBJ2-3, with a possible D match to TRBD1 (5 bases). This CDR3 region has 16 residues. V was trimmed by 4 bases and J by 2 bases, leaving 16 bases between them. Per the germline V gene, CDR1 is MDHEN and CDR2 is SYDVKM. The chain's CDR3 is CASSYRLRTLTDTQYF. CDR3 nucleotide sequence: TGTGCCAGCAGTTACAGGCTTAGGACCCTCACAGATACGCAGTATTTT.

This chain links TRBV6-2 or TRBV6-3 with TRBJ2-7; the match to TRBD1 covers 11 bases. This CDR3 comprises 15 residues. Per the germline V gene, CDR1 is MNHEY and CDR2 is SVGEGT. After removal of 6 bases from V and 2 bases from J, the junction contained 6 bases not matched to a gene. The CDR3 sequence: CASRTGQGGTYEQYF. The CDR3 bases are TGTGCCAGCAGAACGGGACAGGGGGGGACCTACGAGCAGTACTTC.

This clonotype was detected ten times or more. The V call is TRBV5-1, the J call TRBJ2-3; perhaps TRBD1 as D (5 bases). CDR1 is SGHRS and CDR2 is YFSETQ in the germline V gene. The CDR3 extends over 16 amino acids. V lost 0 bases and J 2 bases, leaving 13 bases between the germline ends. In DNA form, the CDR3 reads TGCGCCAGCAGCTTGGGGGGCTATCAGGTCACAGATACGCAGTATTTT. As protein: CASSLGGYQVTDTQYF.

This clonotype was seen a few times. The V and J genes are TRBV7-9 and TRBJ2-2; D tentatively fits TRBD1 or TRBD2 (5 bases each). The CDR3 has 16 residues. The germline CDR1 and CDR2 sequences are SEHNR and FQNEAQ (reference sequence). V was shortened by 5 bases and J by 4 bases, with 17 bases between the two germline ends. CDR3 residues: CASSQTGARVTGELFF. The CDR3, as DNA: TGTGCCAGCAGCCAAACCGGGGCCCGAGTCACCGGGGAGCTGTTTTTT.

The genes are TRBV5-1 and TRBJ1-1, with D maybe TRBD1 (5 bases). The germline CDR1 and CDR2 sequences are SGHRS and YFSETQ. CDR3 length equals 14 residues. Between the trimmed V and J ends, which lost 0 bases and 4 bases, there was a span of 10 bases. CDR3 bases: TGCGCCAGCAGCTTGGCTGGGGCAGGCACTGAAGCTTTCTTT. Protein product: CASSLAGAGTEAFF.

Comments on this clonotype: A much larger clone differs from this one at a single base, so this may be a read error. The chain uses TRBV27 and TRBJ2-3; D gene uncertain. This CDR3 has 15 residues. In germline, CDR1 is MNHEY, CDR2 SMNVEV (reference sequence). This chain's CDR3 is CASSLGQRFTDMQYF. The DNA of the CDR3 is TGTGCCAGCAGTTTAGGGCAGCGTTTCACAGATATGCAGTATTTT.

The CDR3 nucleotides are TGTGCCAGCAGTGGCCGGGACAGGGGTTTATCGGAGACCCAGTACTTC. Translation: CASSGRDRGLSETQYF. The V and J genes are TRBV25-1 and TRBJ2-5; 10 positions match TRBD1. Germline CDR1 MGHDK, CDR2 SYGVNS. The CDR3 is 16 amino acids. Trimming at V came to 4 bases and at J to 5 bases, leaving 10 bases not matched to a gene.

The chain joins TRBV5-1 to TRBJ2-1; D not resolved. Germline assignment: CDR1 SGHRS and CDR2 YFSETQ. Trimming cost V 2 bases and J 5 bases, with 17 bases left between them. This CDR3 is built from 16 residues. In DNA form, the CDR3 reads TGCGCCAGCAGCTTAGGAAGTAGTGGGTATAACAATGAGCAGTTCTTC. The encoded protein is CASSLGSSGYNNEQFF.

The sample holds a few counts of this clonotype. V usage is TRBV5-5 and J usage is TRBJ1-1; a possible D gene is TRBD1 (5 bases). The length of the CDR3 is 16 residues. The V end lost 0 bases, the J end lost 0 bases, and 12 bases lay between the germline ends. Germline V CDR1 and CDR2: SGHKS, YYEKEE (reference sequence). The CDR3 reads CASSLGLGGMNTEAFF. For the CDR3, the DNA is TGTGCCAGCAGCTTGGGCTTGGGGGGGATGAACACTGAAGCTTTCTTT. Looking up the rest from reference TRBV5-5 and TRBJ1-1 gives the full variable domain: DAGVTQSPTHLIKTRGQQVTLRCSPISGHKSVSWYQQVLGQGPQFIFQYYEKEERGRGNFPDRFSARQFPNYSSELNVNALLLGDSALYLCASSLGLGGMNTEAFFGQGTRLTVV.

The chain is built from TRBV24-1 and TRBJ2-1, with 11 bases fitting TRBD1. V was clipped by 3 bases and J by 5 bases; unmatched bases: 5. Germline CDR1 reads KGHDR; CDR2 reads SFDVKD. The CDR3 is 16 residues long. CDR3 residues: CATSDTGTGGDNEQFF. CDR3 nucleotide sequence: TGTGCCACCAGTGATACCGGGACAGGGGGAGACAATGAGCAGTTCTTC.

The chain is built from TRBV7-9 and TRBJ1-1; a possible D gene is TRBD1 (5 bases). With 1 base removed from V and 1 base from J, the gap between germline ends came to 10 bases. The CDR3 has 15 amino acids. From germline, CDR1 is SEHNR and CDR2 FQNEAQ (reference sequence). CDR3 coding DNA: TGTGCCAGCAGCTTAGTTTCCGGGGGGAACACTGAAGCTTTCTTT. Amino acid sequence: CASSLVSGGNTEAFF.

The chain recombines TRBV15 with TRBJ2-7, with TRBD1 matching 8 bases. Per germline, CDR1 LNHNV and CDR2 YYDKDF (reference sequence). The CDR3 length is 15 residues. With V trimmed by 2 bases and J by 2 bases, 5 bases remained unmatched. The CDR3 sequence: CATSRSDRGPYEQYF. CDR3 DNA sequence: TGTGCCACCAGCAGATCTGACAGGGGTCCCTACGAGCAGTACTTC.

Here the CDR3 reads CASSLRQGKNNYGYTF. DNA for the CDR3: TGTGCCAGCAGTTTAAGACAGGGGAAGAATAACTATGGCTACACCTTC. V is TRBV6-5 and J is TRBJ1-2, with TRBD1 identical over 8 bases. Trimming cost V 4 bases and J 1 base; bases outside gene matches: 8. Germline V gene data show CDR1 as MNHEY and CDR2 as SVGAGI. There are 16 residues in the CDR3.

In its sample, this clonotype was seen many times. The chain is built from TRBV18 and TRBJ1-4; D uncertain. V lost 6 bases, J lost 4 bases, and 9 bases lay in between. CDR1 KGHSH and CDR2 LQKENI come from the germline V gene. The CDR3 spans 13 residues. Here the CDR3 reads CASSLQYNEKLFF. The CDR3 DNA follows: TGTGCCAGCTCTCTACAGTATAATGAAAAACTGTTTTTT.

This clonotype was found a few times. The chain links TRBV7-8 to TRBJ2-5; TRBD1 might be the D (6 bases). Deletions cut 5 bases from V and 5 bases from J, with 15 bases between. This CDR3 is 14 amino acids long. The germline CDR1 and CDR2 sequences are SGHVS and FQNEAQ. DNA of the CDR3: TGTGCCAGCAGCCGTAGTAACAGGGAGGAGACCCAGTACTTC. It translates to CASSRSNREETQYF.

This clonotype was counted many times. The V call is TRBV12-3 or TRBV12-4, the J call TRBJ2-3, with 7 nucleotides matching TRBD2. The ends lost 2 bases at V and 1 base at J; junction bases unmatched: 6. This CDR3 is 16 amino acids long. CDR3 nucleotide sequence: TGTGCCAGCAGTTTACAGGCTAGCGGTCGCACAGATACGCAGTATTTT. The encoded protein is CASSLQASGRTDTQYF.

J is TRBJ1-2 and V is TRBV4-1; possible D gene TRBD1, 5 bases. CDR3 size: 12 residues. Germline V gene sequence: CDR1 MGHRA, CDR2 YSYEKL. V was trimmed by 3 bases and J by 7 bases, leaving 9 bases between them. The CDR3 is CASSHFGGGYTF. CDR3 nucleotides: TGCGCCAGCAGCCACTTCGGGGGTGGCTACACCTTC.

The gene calls are TRBV7-8 and TRBJ2-5; D is undetermined. Germline assignment: CDR1 SGHVS and CDR2 FQNEAQ. Trimming pared 5 bases from V and 4 bases from J, leaving 14 bases between. The CDR3 has 14 amino acids. Here the CDR3 DNA reads TGTGCCAGCAGCCTCCGGCCTGACGCAGAGACCCAGTACTTC. This encodes CASSLRPDAETQYF.

This clonotype was picked up a small number of times. The chain is built from TRBV20-1 and TRBJ1-2, with D hard to call. The CDR3 runs 12 residues. CDR1 and CDR2 (germline): DFQATT, SNEGSKA (reference sequence). Trimming left V 4 bases short and J 8 bases short, with 14 bases between. The CDR3 region is CSATTVPRGYTF. The CDR3 DNA follows: TGCAGTGCTACAACAGTCCCGAGGGGCTACACCTTC.

The chain couples TRBV5-6 to TRBJ2-5, with 10 positions matching TRBD2. Losses at the gene ends were 1 base for V and 3 bases for J; bases not matched to a gene: 6. The CDR3 has 16 amino acids. CDR1 SGHDT and CDR2 YYEEEE come from the germline V gene. CDR3 region: CASSLLAGVKEETQYF. The DNA of the CDR3 is TGTGCCAGCAGCTTGCTAGCGGGAGTAAAGGAAGAGACCCAGTACTTC. The full variable domain, its missing parts supplied by reference TRBV5-6 and TRBJ2-5, is DAGVTQSPTHLIKTRGQQVTLRCSPKSGHDTVSWYQQALGQGPQFIFQYYEEEERQRGNFPDRFSGHQFPNYSSELNVNALLLGDSALYLCASSLLAGVKEETQYFGPGTRLLVL.

This clonotype has more than one count but fewer than ten. The chain recombines TRBV12-3 or TRBV12-4 with TRBJ1-1; D not certain. CDR3 length: 13 residues. Trimming cost V 5 bases and J 5 bases, with 12 bases left between them. CDR3 coding DNA: TGTGCCAGCAGTCCCCAATCGCGGACTGAAGCTTTCTTT. Translated: CASSPQSRTEAFF.

This clonotype was recorded many times. The CDR3 sequence: CASGPGRHISSGELFF. The CDR3 bases are TGTGCCAGCGGCCCGGGACGTCATATATCTTCCGGGGAGCTGTTTTTT. The chain combines TRBV12-3 or TRBV12-4 with TRBJ2-2, with D perhaps being TRBD1 or TRBD2 (5 bases each). The CDR3 sequence is 16 residues long. V was trimmed by 8 bases and J by 6 bases, leaving 22 bases between them.